Following are 4 T cell receptor beta chains from one sample sequenced in a study of T cells in tuberculosis. The method was immunoSEQ multiplex PCR; TCRdb's version includes in-frame clones alone and lacks a portion of them. The sample lists more than 40,000 clones, about 94% occurring once. Specimen: PBMCs. The receptors were gathered from a donor aged 10 to 29 with latent tuberculosis or without tuberculosis infection. Some clones in this sample may be carry-over from other donors' samples.

In DNA, the CDR3 is TGCAGCGTACCGGGACAGGGCAACACCGGGGAGCTGTTTTTT. Residues: CSVPGQGNTGELFF. The rearrangement uses TRBV29-1 and TRBJ2-2; 9 bases fit TRBD1. J was trimmed by 2 bases and V by 6 bases; bases with no gene match: 4. Germline CDR1 SQVTM, CDR2 ANQGSEA. The CDR3 contains 14 residues.

The chain uses TRBV30 and TRBJ2-7; no clear D. From germline, CDR1 is GTSNPN and CDR2 SVGIG (reference sequence). Trimming stripped 0 bases from V and 5 bases from J, with 8 bases between. The CDR3 is 12 amino acids. CDR3 sequence reads: CAWSVYEDEQYF. In DNA, the CDR3 is TGTGCCTGGAGTGTGTACGAGGACGAGCAGTACTTC. The entire variable domain, with the rest obtained from reference TRBV30 and TRBJ2-7, is as follows: SQTIHQWPATLVQPVGSPLSLECTVEGTSNPNLYWYRQAAGRGLQLLFYSVGIGQISSEVPQNLSASRPQDRQFILSSKKLLLSDSGFYLCAWSVYEDEQYFGPGTRLTVT.

The rearrangement joins TRBV4-3 to TRBJ1-1, with a possible D match to TRBD1 (5 bases). The CDR3 sequence is 15 residues long. CDR1 LGHNA and CDR2 YSLEER come from the germline V gene. V was shortened by 0 bases and J by 0 bases, with 8 bases between the two germline ends. The CDR3 region has the DNA TGCGCCAGCAGCCAAGATCAGGGCCTGAACACTGAAGCTTTCTTT. As protein: CASSQDQGLNTEAFF.

The CDR3 DNA is TGTGCCAGCAGCTTAGAACTAGCGTCGGAGGATTTCTACAATGAGCAGTTCTTC. Its translation: CASSLELASEDFYNEQFF. This chain uses TRBV7-8 with TRBJ2-1, with 7 bases fitting TRBD2. The germline gives CDR1 SGHVS, CDR2 FQNEAQ. The CDR3 consists of 18 residues. V dropped 1 base and J dropped 3; count of bases not matched to a gene: 12.